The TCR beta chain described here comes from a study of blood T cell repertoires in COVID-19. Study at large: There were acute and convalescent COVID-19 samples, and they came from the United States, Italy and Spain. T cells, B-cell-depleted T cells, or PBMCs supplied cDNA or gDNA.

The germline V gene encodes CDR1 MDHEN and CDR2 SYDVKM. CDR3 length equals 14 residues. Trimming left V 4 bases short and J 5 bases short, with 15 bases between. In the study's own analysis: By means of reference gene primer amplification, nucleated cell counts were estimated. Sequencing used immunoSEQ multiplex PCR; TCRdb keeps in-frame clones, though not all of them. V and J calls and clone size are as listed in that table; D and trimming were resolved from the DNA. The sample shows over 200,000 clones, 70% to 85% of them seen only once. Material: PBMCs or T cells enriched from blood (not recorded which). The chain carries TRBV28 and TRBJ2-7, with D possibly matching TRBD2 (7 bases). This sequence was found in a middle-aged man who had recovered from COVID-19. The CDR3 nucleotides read TGTGCCAGCAGTTATGGGGGGGCTAGGGACGAGCAGTACTTC. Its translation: CASSYGGARDEQYF.